This T cell receptor (beta chain) was found in a study of OX40 agonist ivuxolimab in advanced cancers. Generated by immunoSEQ multiplex PCR, the TCRdb table keeps only in-frame clones and is missing some. The sample has approximately 70,000 clones; over 80% are singletons. CDR1 is MNHEY, CDR2 SMNVEV, per germline (reference sequence). The CDR3 spans 14 residues. V was clipped by 2 bases and J by 5 bases, with 12 bases between them. The TCR was taken from an adult with an advanced solid tumor such as melanoma, head and neck, liver or kidney cancer. The sequences come from CD4+ or CD8+ T cells sorted from blood, collected in a trial of the OX40 agonist ivuxolimab. J is TRBJ1-2 and V is TRBV27; D is unclear. CDR3 nucleotides: TGTGCCAGCAGTTTAAGGCAAGATTATTATGGCTACACCTTC. The encoded protein is CASSLRQDYYGYTF.